The T cell receptor beta chain described here comes from a study of CD8 T cells in ankylosing spondylitis. Germline loops: CDR1 ENHRY, CDR2 SYGVKD. With 6 bases removed from V and 1 base from J, the gap between germline ends came to 3 bases. The CDR3 is 11 residues long. As for this clonotype: Its antigen is undetermined.

As the method for making TCR beta libraries, quantitative 5'-RACE with molecular barcodes was used. TCRdb re-called the 5' RACE reads with MiXCR, one entry per CDR3 protein. This sample has roughly 700,000 distinct CDR3 sequences; under 20% occur once, and the top ten carry about 19%. Whole-study findings and limits: What appeared characteristic of ankylosing spondylitis blood was a TCR beta motif of eight highly homologous variants. Disease-linked clones, CD8+, were relatively rare in peripheral blood.

The receptor comes from a male donor with ankylosing spondylitis. Sequenced input: blood, either unsorted or a sorted T cell fraction (not recorded which). The chain recombines TRBV10-3 with TRBJ1-1; no clear D. CDR3 nucleotides: TGTGCCATCAGAGAGAACACTGAAGCTTTCTTT. Its protein is CAIRENTEAFF.